Below are 18 T cell receptor beta chains sequenced from a single sample in a study of blood T cell repertoires in COVID-19. Clones were sequenced by immunoSEQ multiplex PCR, and TCRdb holds only the in-frame ones, with some missing. The sample lists 250,000 to 350,000 clones, about 89% seen once, with about 6% in the top ten. Sequencing used peripheral blood. Every receptor here comes from a young man who had recovered from COVID-19.

The chain carries TRBV6-5 and TRBJ1-4; possibly TRBD1 for D (6 bases). This CDR3 comprises 14 residues. V shed 7 bases and J shed 5 bases, with 14 bases lying between them. Germline assignment: CDR1 MNHEY and CDR2 SVGAGI. In DNA, the CDR3 is TGTGCCAGCAAAACGGGACACTCGAATGAAAAACTGTTTTTT. This sequence encodes CASKTGHSNEKLFF.

This sequence joins TRBV29-1 and TRBJ2-7, with TRBD1 matching 9 bases. From germline, CDR1 is SQVTM and CDR2 ANQGSEA. The CDR3 has 14 amino acids. V was clipped by 4 bases and J by 0 bases; unmatched bases: 4. In nucleotides, the CDR3 is TGCAGCGTTGGGCCGGGACAGGGCTCCTACGAGCAGTACTTC. It yields the protein CSVGPGQGSYEQYF.

This clone occurred once. The rearrangement uses TRBV6-5 and TRBJ1-2; possibly TRBD1 for D (6 bases). CDR1 MNHEY and CDR2 SVGAGI come from the germline V gene. This CDR3 is 15 amino acids long. V lost 6 bases, J lost 2 bases, and 16 bases lay in between. The CDR3 DNA reads as TGTGCCAGCAGCTACCTACTAGGACAGAACTATGGCTACACCTTC. Translating gives CASSYLLGQNYGYTF.

The genes are TRBV12-2 and TRBJ1-2; the D call in the table, TRBD1, was not verified against the DNA. TRBV12-2 is reported as a pseudogene. The CDR3 contains 12 residues. In nucleotides, the CDR3 is TGTGCAAGTCGGTCACAGTTCTATGGCTACACCTTC. It codes for CASRSQFYGYTF.

The chain employs TRBV5-1 and TRBJ2-7, with 9 nucleotides matching TRBD1. This CDR3 has 15 residues. Germline V gene data show CDR1 as SGHRS and CDR2 as YFSETQ. With 4 bases clipped from V and 3 bases from J, the junction kept 8 bases outside the gene matches. As DNA, the CDR3 is TGCGCCAGCAGCCAGCCAGCGACAGGGGGCTACGAGCAGTACTTC. It translates to CASSQPATGGYEQYF.

V usage is TRBV12-3 or TRBV12-4 and J usage is TRBJ2-7, with D maybe TRBD2 (6 bases). The CDR3 loop spans 12 amino acids. V lost 5 bases to trimming and J lost 7 bases, with 12 bases between them. DNA of the CDR3: TGTGCCAGCAGTCCGGGGGACGCTGAGCAGTACTTC. Its protein is CASSPGDAEQYF.

In its sample, this clone was seen once. This chain connects TRBV27 to TRBJ2-1, with 7 bases matching TRBD1. Germline values: CDR1 MNHEY, CDR2 SMNVEV (reference sequence). The CDR3 has 13 amino acids. Unmatched junction bases numbered 1, after V lost 3 bases and J lost 5 bases. The CDR3 protein is CASSLGTDNEQFF. CDR3 DNA: TGTGCCAGCAGTTTGGGGACAGACAATGAGCAGTTCTTC.

J is TRBJ1-3 and V is TRBV18, with 10 bases identical to TRBD1. This CDR3 has 17 residues. Trimming at V came to 4 bases and at J to 0 bases, leaving 6 bases not matched to a gene. Germline CDR1 is KGHSH and CDR2 is LQKENI. The CDR3 coding sequence is TGTGCCAGCTCACTCTGGACAGGGGGAAACTCTGGAAACACCATATATTTT. Translation: CASSLWTGGNSGNTIYF.

This clone appeared once. The chain combines TRBV18 with TRBJ2-7, with D tentatively TRBD1 (5 bases). This CDR3 region has 13 residues. The V end was cut by 3 bases, the J end by 2 bases, with 8 bases between. Per germline, CDR1 KGHSH and CDR2 LQKENI. The CDR3 protein is CASSPTATYEQYF. The CDR3 DNA reads TGTGCCAGCTCACCGACAGCCACCTACGAGCAGTACTTC.

A remark on this clone: Additional DNA sequences in this sample encode the identical CDR3. The chain couples TRBV9 to TRBJ2-7; D possibly corresponds to TRBD2 (6 bases). Trimming cost V 3 bases and J 0 bases, with 7 bases left between them. The CDR3 is 13 residues long. Germline-derived CDR1 and CDR2 are SGDLS and YYNGEE. The CDR3 DNA reads TGTGCCAGCAGCGGCGGGATCTCCTACGAGCAGTACTTC. Residues: CASSGGISYEQYF.

The chain couples TRBV2 to TRBJ1-1; D is uncertain. Trimming pared 4 bases from V and 1 base from J, leaving 10 bases between. This CDR3 is 14 amino acids long. Germline CDR1 is SNHLY and CDR2 is FYNNEI. Here the CDR3 DNA reads TGTGCCAGCAGTGTCCCCACATCGAACACTGAAGCTTTCTTT. It translates to CASSVPTSNTEAFF.

The chain joins TRBV5-1 to TRBJ2-2, with 9 bases matching TRBD2. V dropped 5 bases and J dropped 1; count of bases not matched to a gene: 3. CDR1 and CDR2 from the germline V gene are SGHRS and YFSETQ. CDR3 length: 15 residues. CDR3 sequence reads: CASRLTSGNTGELFF. The CDR3 nucleotides read TGCGCCAGCAGGCTGACTAGCGGGAACACCGGGGAGCTGTTTTTT.

The chain carries TRBV6-1 and TRBJ2-7, with D perhaps matching TRBD1 (5 bases). Trimming shortened V by 3 bases and J by 5 bases, and 8 bases separated the two germline ends. The CDR3 covers 12 residues. The germline V gene encodes CDR1 MNHNS and CDR2 SASEGT. CDR3 DNA sequence: TGTGCCAGCAGTGATCAGGGCCACGAGCAGTACTTC. Translation: CASSDQGHEQYF.

There are a few counts of this clone. The CDR3 spells CATRQGEETQYF. CDR3 in DNA: TGTGCCACGCGTCAAGGGGAAGAGACCCAGTACTTC. The chain couples TRBV24-1 to TRBJ2-5; a weak D match, TRBD1 (5 bases). Germline V gene data show CDR1 as KGHDR and CDR2 as SFDVKD. The CDR3 spans 12 residues. V lost 10 bases, J lost 3 bases, and 11 bases lay in between.

The chain recombines TRBV9 with TRBJ2-5; D not resolved. Between the trimmed V and J ends, which lost 4 bases and 3 bases, there was a span of 10 bases. This CDR3 has 13 residues. Germline CDR1 reads SGDLS; CDR2 reads YYNGEE. This CDR3 reads CASSMRLKETQYF. The CDR3 DNA follows: TGTGCCAGCAGCATGCGACTCAAAGAGACCCAGTACTTC.

This clone occurred once. The chain joins TRBV5-1 to TRBJ2-5, with a possible D match to TRBD1 (5 bases). V shed 5 bases and J shed 5 bases, with 13 bases lying between them. CDR1 is SGHRS, CDR2 YFSETQ, per germline. The length of the CDR3 is 13 residues. The CDR3 DNA follows: TGCGCCAGCAGGACAGACCTTGTGGAGACCCAGTACTTC. It is translated as CASRTDLVETQYF.

This clone has only a few counts. This chain links TRBV7-9 with TRBJ1-2; maybe TRBD1 (6 bases). This CDR3 is 15 amino acids long. V was clipped by 2 bases and J by 4 bases, with 14 bases between them. Germline values: CDR1 SEHNR, CDR2 FQNEAQ (reference sequence). The CDR3 here is CASSLPSQGSYGYTF. The DNA for the CDR3 is TGTGCCAGCAGCTTACCCTCACAGGGAAGCTATGGCTACACCTTC.

The genes are TRBV9 and TRBJ2-7, with 10 positions matching TRBD1. The CDR3 runs to 16 residues. Per germline, CDR1 SGDLS and CDR2 YYNGEE. V lost 4 bases and J lost 7; bases outside the gene matches: 14. CDR3 coding DNA: TGTGCCAGCAGCCCGTGGGGGGACAGGGGTCTTGGAGAGCAGTACTTC. Translated: CASSPWGDRGLGEQYF.